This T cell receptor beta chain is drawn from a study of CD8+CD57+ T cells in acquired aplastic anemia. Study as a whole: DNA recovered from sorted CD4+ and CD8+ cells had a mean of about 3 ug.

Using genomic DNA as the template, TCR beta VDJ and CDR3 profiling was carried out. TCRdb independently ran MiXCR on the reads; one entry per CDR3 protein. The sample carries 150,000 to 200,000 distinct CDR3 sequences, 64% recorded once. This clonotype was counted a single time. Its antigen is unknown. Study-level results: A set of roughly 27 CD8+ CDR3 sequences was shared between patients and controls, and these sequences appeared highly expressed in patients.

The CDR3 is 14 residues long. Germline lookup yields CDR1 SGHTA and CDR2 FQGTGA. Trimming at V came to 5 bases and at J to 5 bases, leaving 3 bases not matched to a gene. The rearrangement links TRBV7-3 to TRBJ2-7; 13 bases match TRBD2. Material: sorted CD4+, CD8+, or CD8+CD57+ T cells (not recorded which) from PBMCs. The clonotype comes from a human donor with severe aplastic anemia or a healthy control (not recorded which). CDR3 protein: CASSPGLAGHEQYF. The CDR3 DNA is TGTGCCAGCAGCCCGGGACTAGCGGGACACGAGCAGTACTTC.